These T cell receptor beta chains were read from a single sample in a study of cytomegalovirus exposure and HLA in healthy donors. Libraries were prepared by immunoSEQ multiplex PCR; TCRdb keeps only in-frame clonotypes and omits some of them. The sample yields 210,000 or so clones, roughly four fifths seen once. Sequencing was performed on PBMCs. The receptors were gathered from a woman aged 25 to 39 in good health and CMV-seropositive. Each CDR3 is given with its conserved first and last residue.

J: TRBJ1-6; V: TRBV9; CDR3: CASSVREGNSPLHF
J: TRBJ1-1; V: TRBV5-4; CDR3: CASSFGGGGRNTEAFF
J: TRBJ1-4; V: TRBV28; CDR3: CASHVATNEKLFF
J: TRBJ2-3; V: TRBV5-1; CDR3: CASSPGQGWDTQYF
J: TRBJ2-5; V: TRBV7-7; CDR3: CASSLDGMRGETQYF
J: TRBJ2-3; V: TRBV14; CDR3: CASSPRGQIYTQYF
J: TRBJ2-3; V: TRBV6-5; CDR3: CASSSNTDTQYF
J: TRBJ2-1; V: TRBV5-1; CDR3: CASSEGDSPYNEQFF
J: TRBJ1-4; V: TRBV21-1; CDR3: CASSINRVHEKLFF
J: TRBJ1-5; V: TRBV28; CDR3: CASSLADQPQHF
J: TRBJ2-3; V: TRBV7-2; CDR3: CASSLKRGGNTDTQYF
J: TRBJ1-2; V: TRBV28; CDR3: CASSLPGQGMFGYTF
J: TRBJ1-2; V: TRBV28; CDR3: CASSPGQGAYGYTF
J: TRBJ2-7; V: TRBV4-3; CDR3: CASSPGDRGYEQYF
J: TRBJ2-7; V: TRBV4-3; CDR3: CASSQQLAGNYEQYF
J: TRBJ2-1; V: TRBV7-2; CDR3: CASSSRVTAAYNEQFF
J: TRBJ1-2; V: TRBV5-6; CDR3: CASSSAGQGPNYGYTF
J: TRBJ1-3; V: TRBV10-2; CDR3: CASRDGHLGGNTIYF
J: TRBJ2-5; V: TRBV18; CDR3: CASSPPALAGETQYF